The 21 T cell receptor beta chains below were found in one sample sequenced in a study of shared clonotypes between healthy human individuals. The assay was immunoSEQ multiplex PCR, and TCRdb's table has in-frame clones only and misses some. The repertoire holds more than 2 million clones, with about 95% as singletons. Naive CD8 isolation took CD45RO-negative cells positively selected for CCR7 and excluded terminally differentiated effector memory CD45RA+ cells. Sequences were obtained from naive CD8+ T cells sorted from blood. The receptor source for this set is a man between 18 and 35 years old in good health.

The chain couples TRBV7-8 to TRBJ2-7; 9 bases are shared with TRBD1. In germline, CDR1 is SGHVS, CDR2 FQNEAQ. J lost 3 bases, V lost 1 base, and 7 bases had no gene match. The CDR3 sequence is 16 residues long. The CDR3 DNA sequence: TGTGCCAGCAGCTTAGTCACCGGGACAGGGCGCTACGAGCAGTACTTC. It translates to CASSLVTGTGRYEQYF.

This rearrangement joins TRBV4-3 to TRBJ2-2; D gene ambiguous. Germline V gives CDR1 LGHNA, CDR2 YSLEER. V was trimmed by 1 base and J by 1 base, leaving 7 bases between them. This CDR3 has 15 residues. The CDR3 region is CASSQVYRNTGELFF. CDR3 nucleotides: TGCGCCAGCAGCCAAGTATACAGGAACACCGGGGAGCTGTTTTTT.

The CDR3 sequence: CASSWLGQGYEQYF. In nucleotides, the CDR3 is TGTGCCAGCAGTTGGTTAGGACAGGGCTACGAGCAGTACTTC. The chain carries TRBV6-5 and TRBJ2-7; the match to TRBD1 covers 8 bases. With 4 bases clipped from V and 3 bases from J, the junction kept 5 bases outside the gene matches. This CDR3 is built from 14 residues. Germline V CDR1 and CDR2: MNHEY, SVGAGI.

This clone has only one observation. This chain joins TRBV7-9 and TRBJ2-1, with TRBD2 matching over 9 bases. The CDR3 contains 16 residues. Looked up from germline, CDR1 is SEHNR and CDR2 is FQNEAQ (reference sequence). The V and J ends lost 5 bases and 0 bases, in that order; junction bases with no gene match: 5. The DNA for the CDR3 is TGTGCCAGCAGCCTGACTAGCGGCCCCTCCTACAATGAGCAGTTCTTC. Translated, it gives CASSLTSGPSYNEQFF.

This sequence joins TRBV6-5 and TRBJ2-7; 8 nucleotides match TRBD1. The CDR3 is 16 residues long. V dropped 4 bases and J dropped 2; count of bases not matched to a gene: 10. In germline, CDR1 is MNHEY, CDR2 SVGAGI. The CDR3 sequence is CASSFARTGNTYEQYF. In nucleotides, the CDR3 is TGTGCCAGCAGTTTCGCTCGGACAGGGAATACCTACGAGCAGTACTTC.

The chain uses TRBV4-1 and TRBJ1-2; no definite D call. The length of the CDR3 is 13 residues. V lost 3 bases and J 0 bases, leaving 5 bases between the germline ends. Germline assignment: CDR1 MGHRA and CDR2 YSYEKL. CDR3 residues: CASSHTANYGYTF. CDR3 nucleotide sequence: TGCGCCAGCAGCCACACCGCTAACTATGGCTACACCTTC.

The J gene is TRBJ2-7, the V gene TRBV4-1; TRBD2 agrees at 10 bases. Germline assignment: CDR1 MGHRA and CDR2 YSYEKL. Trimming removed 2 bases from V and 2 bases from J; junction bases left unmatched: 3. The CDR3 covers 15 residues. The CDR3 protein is CASSQSGRATYEQYF. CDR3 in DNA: TGCGCCAGCAGCCAAAGCGGGAGGGCAACCTACGAGCAGTACTTC.

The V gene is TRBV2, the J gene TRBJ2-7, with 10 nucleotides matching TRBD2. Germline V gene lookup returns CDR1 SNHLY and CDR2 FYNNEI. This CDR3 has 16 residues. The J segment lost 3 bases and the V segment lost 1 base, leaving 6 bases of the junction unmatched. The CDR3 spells CASSEEGGTSVYEQYF. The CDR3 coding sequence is TGTGCCAGCAGTGAAGAGGGCGGGACTAGCGTCTACGAGCAGTACTTC.

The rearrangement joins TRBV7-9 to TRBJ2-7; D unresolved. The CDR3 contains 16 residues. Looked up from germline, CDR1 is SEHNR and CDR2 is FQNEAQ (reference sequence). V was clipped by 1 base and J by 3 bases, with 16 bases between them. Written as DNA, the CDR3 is TGTGCCAGCAGCTTAGAAACCCTTACAGCAAGCTACGAGCAGTACTTC. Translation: CASSLETLTASYEQYF. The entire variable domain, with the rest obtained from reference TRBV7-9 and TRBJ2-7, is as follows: DTGVSQNPRHKITKRGQNVTFRCDPISEHNRLYWYRQTLGQGPEFLTYFQNEAQLEKSRLLSDRFSAERPKGSFSTLEIQRTEQGDSAMYLCASSLETLTASYEQYFGPGTRLTVT.

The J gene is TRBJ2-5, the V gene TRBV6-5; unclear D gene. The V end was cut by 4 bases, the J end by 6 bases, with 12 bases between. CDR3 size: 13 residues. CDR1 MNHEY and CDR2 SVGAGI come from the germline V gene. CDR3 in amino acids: CASSSPEEQTQYF. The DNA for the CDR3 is TGTGCCAGCAGTTCCCCAGAAGAACAGACCCAGTACTTC.

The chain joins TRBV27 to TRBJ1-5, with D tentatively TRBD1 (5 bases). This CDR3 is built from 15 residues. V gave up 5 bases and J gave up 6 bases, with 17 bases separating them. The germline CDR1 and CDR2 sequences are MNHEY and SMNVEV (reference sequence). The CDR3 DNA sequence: TGTGCCAGCAGTGAAAGGGACGCGGGGGGTCAGCCCCAGCATTTT. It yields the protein CASSERDAGGQPQHF.

The CDR3 here is CASSLASSDETQYF. DNA for the CDR3: TGTGCCAGCAGCTTAGCATCTAGCGATGAGACCCAGTACTTC. This rearrangement joins TRBV7-6 to TRBJ2-5, with D perhaps matching TRBD2 (6 bases). The V gene's germline CDR1 is SGHVS and CDR2 FNYEAQ. Between the trimmed V and J ends, which lost 0 bases and 5 bases, there was a span of 10 bases. The CDR3 is 14 amino acids.

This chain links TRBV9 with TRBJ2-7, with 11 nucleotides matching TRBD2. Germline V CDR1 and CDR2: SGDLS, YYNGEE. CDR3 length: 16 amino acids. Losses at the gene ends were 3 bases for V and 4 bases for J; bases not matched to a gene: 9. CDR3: CASSASHSGREYEQYF. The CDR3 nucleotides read TGTGCCAGCAGCGCTAGCCATAGCGGGAGGGAGTACGAGCAGTACTTC.

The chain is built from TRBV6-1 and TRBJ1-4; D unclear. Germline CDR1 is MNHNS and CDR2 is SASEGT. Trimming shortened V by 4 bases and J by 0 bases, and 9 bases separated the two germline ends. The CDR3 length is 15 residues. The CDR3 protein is CASSGLTATNEKLFF. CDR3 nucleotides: TGTGCCAGCAGTGGCCTGACCGCAACTAATGAAAAACTGTTTTTT.

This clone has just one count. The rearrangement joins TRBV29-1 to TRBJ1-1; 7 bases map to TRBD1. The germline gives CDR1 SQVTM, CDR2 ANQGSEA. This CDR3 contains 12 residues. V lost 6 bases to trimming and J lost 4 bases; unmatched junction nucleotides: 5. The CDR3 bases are TGCAGCGTAGAAAGACAGGGCACTGAAGCTTTCTTT. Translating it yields CSVERQGTEAFF.

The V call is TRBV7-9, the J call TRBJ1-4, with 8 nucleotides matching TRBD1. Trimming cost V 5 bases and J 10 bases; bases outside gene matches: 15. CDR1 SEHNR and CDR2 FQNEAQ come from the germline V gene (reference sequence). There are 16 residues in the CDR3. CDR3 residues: CASSTPLVQGAGKLFF. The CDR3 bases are TGTGCCAGCAGCACCCCCTTGGTCCAGGGGGCGGGAAAACTGTTTTTT.

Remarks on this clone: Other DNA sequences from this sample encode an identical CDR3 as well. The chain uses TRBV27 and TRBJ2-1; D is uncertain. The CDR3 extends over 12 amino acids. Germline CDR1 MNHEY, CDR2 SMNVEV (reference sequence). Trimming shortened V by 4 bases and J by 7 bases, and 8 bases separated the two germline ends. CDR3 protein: CASSSLGNEQFF. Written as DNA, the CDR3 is TGTGCCAGCAGTTCACTGGGGAATGAGCAGTTCTTC.

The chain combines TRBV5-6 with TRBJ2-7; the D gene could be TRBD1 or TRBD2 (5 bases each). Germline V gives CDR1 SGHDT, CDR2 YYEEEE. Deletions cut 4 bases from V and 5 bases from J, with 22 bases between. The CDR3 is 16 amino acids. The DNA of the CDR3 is TGTGCCAGCAGCCAGGCTGCCGGGACGAGAATACACGAGCAGTACTTC. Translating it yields CASSQAAGTRIHEQYF.

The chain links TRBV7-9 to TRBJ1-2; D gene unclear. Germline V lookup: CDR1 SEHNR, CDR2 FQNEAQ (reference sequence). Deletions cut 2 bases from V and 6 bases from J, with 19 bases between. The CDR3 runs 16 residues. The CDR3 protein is CASSLYPQLARDGYTF. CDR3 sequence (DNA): TGTGCCAGCAGCTTATACCCCCAGCTGGCGAGGGATGGCTACACCTTC.

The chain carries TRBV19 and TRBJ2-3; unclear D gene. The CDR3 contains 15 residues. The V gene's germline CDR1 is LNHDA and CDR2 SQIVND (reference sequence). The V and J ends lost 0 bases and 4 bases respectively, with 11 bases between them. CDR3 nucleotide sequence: TGTGCCAGTAGTATAGATCTGCCGGCCTCAGATACGCAGTATTTT. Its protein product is CASSIDLPASDTQYF.

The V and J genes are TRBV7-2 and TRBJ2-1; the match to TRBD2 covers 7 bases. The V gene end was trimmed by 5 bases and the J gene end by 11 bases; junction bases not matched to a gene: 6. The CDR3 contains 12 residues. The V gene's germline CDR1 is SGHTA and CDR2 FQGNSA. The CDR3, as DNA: TGTGCCAGCAGCGTGACCGGGACTAAGCAGTTCTTC. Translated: CASSVTGTKQFF.